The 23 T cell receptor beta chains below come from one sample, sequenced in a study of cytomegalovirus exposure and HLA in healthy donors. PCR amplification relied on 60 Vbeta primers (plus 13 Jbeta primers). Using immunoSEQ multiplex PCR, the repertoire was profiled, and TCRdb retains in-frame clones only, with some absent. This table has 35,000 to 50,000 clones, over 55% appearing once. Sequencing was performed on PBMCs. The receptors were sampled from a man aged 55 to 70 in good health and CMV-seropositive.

The CDR3, as DNA: TGTGCCAGCAGCCCGAGCGGGAGTGGCGCCGGGGAGCTGTTTTTT. Translating it yields CASSPSGSGAGELFF. The chain carries TRBV7-6 and TRBJ2-2; 8 bases fit TRBD2. CDR1 is SGHVS, CDR2 FNYEAQ, per germline. There are 15 residues in the CDR3. Losses at the gene ends were 5 bases for V and 6 bases for J; bases not matched to a gene: 8.

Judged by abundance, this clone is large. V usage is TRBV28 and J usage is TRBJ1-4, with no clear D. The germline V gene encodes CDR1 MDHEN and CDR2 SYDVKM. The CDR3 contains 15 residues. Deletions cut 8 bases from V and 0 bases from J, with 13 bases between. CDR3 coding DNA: TGTGCCAGCGCCGCGTGGGAGGCAACTAATGAAAAACTGTTTTTT. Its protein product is CASAAWEATNEKLFF.

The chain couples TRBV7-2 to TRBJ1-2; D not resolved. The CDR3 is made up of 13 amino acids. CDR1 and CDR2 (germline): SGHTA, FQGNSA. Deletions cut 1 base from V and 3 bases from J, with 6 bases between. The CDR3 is CASSLDSYYGYTF. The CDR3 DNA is TGTGCCAGCAGCTTAGACAGCTACTATGGCTACACCTTC.

CDR3 residues: CASSRGGGVSETQYF. The DNA for the CDR3 is TGTGCCAGCAGCCGTGGCGGGGGGGTATCAGAGACCCAGTACTTC. The chain is built from TRBV7-9 and TRBJ2-5; 9 nucleotides agree with TRBD2. This CDR3 spans 15 amino acids. Looked up from germline, CDR1 is SEHNR and CDR2 is FQNEAQ (reference sequence). V dropped 5 bases and J dropped 4; count of bases not matched to a gene: 8.

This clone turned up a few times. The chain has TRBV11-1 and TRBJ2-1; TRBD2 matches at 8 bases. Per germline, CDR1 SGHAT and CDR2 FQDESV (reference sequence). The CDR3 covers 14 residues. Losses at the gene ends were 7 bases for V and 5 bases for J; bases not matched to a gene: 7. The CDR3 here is CASTRSGTNNEQFF. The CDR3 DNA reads TGTGCCAGCACCCGTAGCGGGACAAACAATGAGCAGTTCTTC.

CDR3 coding DNA: TGTGCCAGCAGCCTCAGGGAAGATTGGGAGACCCAGTACTTC. Amino acid sequence: CASSLREDWETQYF. The V gene is TRBV7-9, the J gene TRBJ2-5; maybe TRBD1 (5 bases). V lost 5 bases to trimming and J lost 5 bases, with 15 bases between them. Per germline, CDR1 SEHNR and CDR2 FQNEAQ (reference sequence). This CDR3 has 14 residues.

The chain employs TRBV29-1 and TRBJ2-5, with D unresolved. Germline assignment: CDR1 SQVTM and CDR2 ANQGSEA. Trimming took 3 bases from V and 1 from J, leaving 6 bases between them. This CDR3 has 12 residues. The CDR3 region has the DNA TGCAGCGTTGATCCGTCCCAAGAGACCCAGTACTTC. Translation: CSVDPSQETQYF.

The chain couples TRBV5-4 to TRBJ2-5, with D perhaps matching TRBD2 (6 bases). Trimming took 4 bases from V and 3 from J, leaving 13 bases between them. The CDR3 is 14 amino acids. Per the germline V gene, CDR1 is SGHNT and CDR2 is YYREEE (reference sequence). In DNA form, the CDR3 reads TGTGCCAGCAGCCATCTAGCGCAGGAAGAGACCCAGTACTTC. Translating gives CASSHLAQEETQYF.

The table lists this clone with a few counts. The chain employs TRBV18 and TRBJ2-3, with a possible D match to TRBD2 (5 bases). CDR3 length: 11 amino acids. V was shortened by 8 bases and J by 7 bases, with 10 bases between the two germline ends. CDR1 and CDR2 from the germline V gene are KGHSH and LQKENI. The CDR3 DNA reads TGTGCCAGCCGGGATTCGCATACGCAGTATTTT. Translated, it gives CASRDSHTQYF.

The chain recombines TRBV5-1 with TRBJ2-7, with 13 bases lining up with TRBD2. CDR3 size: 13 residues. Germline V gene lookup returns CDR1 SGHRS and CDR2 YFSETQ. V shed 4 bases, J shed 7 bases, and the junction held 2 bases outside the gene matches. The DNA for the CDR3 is TGCGCCAGCAGCCCACTAGCGGGAGGGGAGCAGTACTTC. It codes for CASSPLAGGEQYF.

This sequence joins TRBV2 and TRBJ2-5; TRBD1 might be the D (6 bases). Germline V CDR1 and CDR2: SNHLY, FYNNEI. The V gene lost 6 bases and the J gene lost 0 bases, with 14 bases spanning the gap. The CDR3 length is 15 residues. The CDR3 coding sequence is TGTGCCAGCAGGAGCTGGACAGCATACCAAGAGACCCAGTACTTC. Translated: CASRSWTAYQETQYF.

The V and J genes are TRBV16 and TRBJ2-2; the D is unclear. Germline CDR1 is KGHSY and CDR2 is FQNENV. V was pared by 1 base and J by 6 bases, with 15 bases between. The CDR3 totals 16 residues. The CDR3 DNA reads TGTGCCAGCAGCCAATTCAGTGACTTACGCGCCGGGGAGCTGTTTTTT. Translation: CASSQFSDLRAGELFF.

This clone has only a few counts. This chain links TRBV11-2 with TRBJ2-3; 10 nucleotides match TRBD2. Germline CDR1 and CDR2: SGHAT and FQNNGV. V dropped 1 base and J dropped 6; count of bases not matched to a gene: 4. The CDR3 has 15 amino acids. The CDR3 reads CASSLVTSGSDTQYF. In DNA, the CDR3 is TGTGCCAGCAGCTTAGTGACTAGCGGGTCGGATACGCAGTATTTT.

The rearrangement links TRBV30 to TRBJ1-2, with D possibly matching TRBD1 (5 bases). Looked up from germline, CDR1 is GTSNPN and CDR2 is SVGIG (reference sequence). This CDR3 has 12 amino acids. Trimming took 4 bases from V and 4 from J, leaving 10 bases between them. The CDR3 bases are TGTGCCTGGACCAAGGGGCCCTATGGCTACACCTTC. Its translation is CAWTKGPYGYTF.

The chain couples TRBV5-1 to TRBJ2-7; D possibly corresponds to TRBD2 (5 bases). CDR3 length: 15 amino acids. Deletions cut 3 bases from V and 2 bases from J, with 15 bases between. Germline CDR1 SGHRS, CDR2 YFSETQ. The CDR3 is CASSSGGSGPYEQYF. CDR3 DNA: TGCGCCAGCAGCTCCGGTGGGAGTGGGCCCTACGAGCAGTACTTC.

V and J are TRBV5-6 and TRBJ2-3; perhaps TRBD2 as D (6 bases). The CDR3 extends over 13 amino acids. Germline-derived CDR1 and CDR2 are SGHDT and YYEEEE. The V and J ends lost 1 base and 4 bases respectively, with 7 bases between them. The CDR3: CASSLTGADTQYF. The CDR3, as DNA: TGTGCCAGCAGCTTGACGGGAGCAGATACGCAGTATTTT.

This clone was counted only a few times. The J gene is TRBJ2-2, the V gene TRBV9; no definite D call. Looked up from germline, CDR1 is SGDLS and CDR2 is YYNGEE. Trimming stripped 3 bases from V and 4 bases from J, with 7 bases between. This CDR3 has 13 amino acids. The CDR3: CASSALLTGELFF. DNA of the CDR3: TGTGCCAGCAGCGCCCTACTCACCGGGGAGCTGTTTTTT.

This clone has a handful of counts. As DNA, the CDR3 is TGCGCCAGCAGTAGGGACAGCTCCTACGAGCAGTACTTC. This codes for CASSRDSSYEQYF. The chain has TRBV10-1 and TRBJ2-7; 7 positions match TRBD1. CDR1 and CDR2 from the germline V gene are WNHNN and SYGVQD (reference sequence). The CDR3 covers 13 residues. V trimming: 5 bases; J trimming: 0 bases; junction bases outside the gene matches: 1.

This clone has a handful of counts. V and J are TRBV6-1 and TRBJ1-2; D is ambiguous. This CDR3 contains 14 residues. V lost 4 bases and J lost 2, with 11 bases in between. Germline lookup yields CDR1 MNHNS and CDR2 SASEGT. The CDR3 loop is CASSAIISNYGYTF. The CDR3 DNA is TGTGCCAGCAGTGCAATCATTAGCAACTATGGCTACACCTTC.

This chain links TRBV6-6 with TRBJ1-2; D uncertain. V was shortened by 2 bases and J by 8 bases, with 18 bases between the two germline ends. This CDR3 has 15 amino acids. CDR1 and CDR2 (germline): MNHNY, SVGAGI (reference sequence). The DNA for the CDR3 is TGTGCCAGCAGTTACACACAGTCGGCAGCAAGGGGCTACACCTTC. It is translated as CASSYTQSAARGYTF.

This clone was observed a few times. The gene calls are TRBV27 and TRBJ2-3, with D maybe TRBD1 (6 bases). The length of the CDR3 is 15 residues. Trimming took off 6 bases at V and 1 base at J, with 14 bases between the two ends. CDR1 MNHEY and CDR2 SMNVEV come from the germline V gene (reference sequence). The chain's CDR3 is CASSPLPGGTDTQYF. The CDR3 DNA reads TGTGCCAGCAGCCCCCTCCCAGGGGGCACAGATACGCAGTATTTT.

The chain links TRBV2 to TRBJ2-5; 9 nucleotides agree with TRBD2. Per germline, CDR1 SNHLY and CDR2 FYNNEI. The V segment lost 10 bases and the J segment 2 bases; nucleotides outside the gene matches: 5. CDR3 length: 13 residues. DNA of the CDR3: TGTGCCACCAGACTAGCGGAGCAAGAGACCCAGTACTTC. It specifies CATRLAEQETQYF.

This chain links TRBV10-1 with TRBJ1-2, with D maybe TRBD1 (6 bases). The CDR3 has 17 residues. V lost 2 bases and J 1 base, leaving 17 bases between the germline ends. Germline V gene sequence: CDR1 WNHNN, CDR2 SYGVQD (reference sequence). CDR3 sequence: CASSEPGHTKDNYGYTF. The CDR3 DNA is TGCGCCAGCAGTGAGCCGGGACACACCAAAGATAACTATGGCTACACCTTC.